The clone carrying this T cell receptor (beta chain) appeared many times. Its antigen is unknown. V gave up 0 bases and J gave up 4 bases, with 17 bases separating them. The germline gives CDR1 DFQATT, CDR2 SNEGSKA (reference sequence). This CDR3 spans 16 amino acids. The data derive from a study of regulatory T cells in long-lasting Graves disease. Study-level background: Antithyroid drug exposure in newly diagnosed Graves' patients had lasted under 3 months.

Regarding time point: newly diagnosed GD, antithyroid drugs for less than 3 months. There was RNA extracted from PBMCs, and the TCR library was made from it. In each case, Graves' disease was diagnosed per American Thyroid Association guidelines. The source of the patients was an endocrinology department in Xi'an, China. Broader study findings: Persistent disease samples used TRBV28, TRBJ1-2 and TRBJ2-5 preferentially.

Arm-PCR of CDR3 regions with iRepertoire HTBI primers generated TCR beta libraries. TCRdb reanalysed the multiplex PCR reads using MiXCR and keeps one entry per CDR3 protein. The table shows around 250,000 distinct CDR3 sequences, with around 17% occurring only once. This sequence was found in a female donor with Graves disease. Sequencing was performed on peripheral blood mononuclear cells (PBMCs), taken at new diagnosis, from a patient treated with antithyroid drugs. The chain is built from TRBV20-1 and TRBJ2-3, with D possibly being TRBD2 (6 bases). This CDR3 reads CSARDRASVHPDTQYF. DNA of the CDR3: TGCAGTGCTAGAGATCGGGCTAGCGTCCACCCAGATACGCAGTATTTT.